This note documents a single T cell receptor beta chain sequence. Its antigen is not known. The data are from a study of tissue T cells after allogeneic stem cell transplantation. Study observations and caveats: The patient cohort was small and clinically heterogeneous, with limited sampling depth. Motif-based clustering found tissue-specific repertoire signatures shared across patients, though few clones were shared.

Measured with immunoSEQ multiplex PCR; TCRdb has only the in-frame clones, and not every one. The table records 6,200 or so clones, 70% of them present only once. The CDR3 is 14 amino acids. CDR1 MDHEN and CDR2 SYDVKM come from the germline V gene. V lost 8 bases, J lost 7 bases, and 9 bases stayed unmatched. The J gene is TRBJ2-1, the V gene TRBV28, with 9 bases identical to TRBD2. The sample was tissue from the rectum, taken at autopsy. This TCR was recovered from a woman between 18 and 55 years old with breast cancer. CDR3 residues: CASRGREGRNEQFF. The DNA of the CDR3 is TGTGCCAGCCGGGGGCGGGAGGGCCGAAATGAGCAGTTCTTC.